This TCR beta chain derives from a study of shared T cell receptors in the human thymus. The CDR3 is 18 residues long. The V gene's germline CDR1 is MNHNS and CDR2 SASEGT. J was trimmed by 8 bases and V by 3 bases; bases with no gene match: 16. Method: immunoSEQ multiplex PCR; TCRdb's copy keeps in-frame clones and lacks some. The sample includes some 660,000 clones, over 75% of them seen just once. The same data also went into a second study, on human thymus T cells. Turning to that study: Thymic and blood repertoires appeared to display a bias in their usage of V and J genes.

The V and J genes are TRBV6-1 and TRBJ1-5; TRBD1 matches at 10 bases. Source material: thymocytes. The source of this sequence is a boy in the first two years of life with a congenital heart defect. The chain's CDR3 is CASSDGQGGPPIGKPQHF. DNA for the CDR3: TGTGCCAGCAGTGATGGACAGGGGGGACCTCCTATAGGAAAGCCCCAGCATTTT.